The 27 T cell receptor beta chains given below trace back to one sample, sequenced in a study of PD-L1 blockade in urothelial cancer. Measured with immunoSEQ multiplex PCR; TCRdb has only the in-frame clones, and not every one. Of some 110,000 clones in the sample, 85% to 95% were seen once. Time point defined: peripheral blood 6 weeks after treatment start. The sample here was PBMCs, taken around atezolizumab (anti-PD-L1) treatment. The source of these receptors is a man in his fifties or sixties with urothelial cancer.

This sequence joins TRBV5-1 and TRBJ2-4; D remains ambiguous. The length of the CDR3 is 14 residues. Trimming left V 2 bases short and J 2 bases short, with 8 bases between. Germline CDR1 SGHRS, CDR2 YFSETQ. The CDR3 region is CASSLSATKNIQYF. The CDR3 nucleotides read TGCGCCAGCAGCTTATCAGCGACCAAAAACATTCAGTACTTC.

The CDR3 sequence: CASSYSQGNEAFF. As DNA, the CDR3 is TGTGCCAGCAGTTATTCCCAGGGGAATGAAGCTTTCTTT. This sequence joins TRBV6-5 and TRBJ1-1; weak D call: TRBD1 (6 bases). V shed 3 bases and J shed 7 bases, with 12 bases lying between them. CDR1 is MNHEY and CDR2 is SVGAGI in the germline V gene. The CDR3 runs 13 residues.

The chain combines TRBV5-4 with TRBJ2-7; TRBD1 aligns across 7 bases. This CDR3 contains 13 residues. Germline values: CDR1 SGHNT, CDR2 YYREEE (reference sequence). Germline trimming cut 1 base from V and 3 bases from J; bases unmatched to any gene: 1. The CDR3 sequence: CASSLNRGYEQYF. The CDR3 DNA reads TGTGCCAGCAGCTTGAACAGGGGCTACGAGCAGTACTTC.

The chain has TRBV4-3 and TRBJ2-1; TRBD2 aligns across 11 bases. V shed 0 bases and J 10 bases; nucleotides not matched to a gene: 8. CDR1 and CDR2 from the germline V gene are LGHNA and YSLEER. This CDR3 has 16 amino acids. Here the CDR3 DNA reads TGCGCCAGCAGCCAAGAGGAGACTAGCGGGATTAACGAGCAGTTCTTC. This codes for CASSQEETSGINEQFF.

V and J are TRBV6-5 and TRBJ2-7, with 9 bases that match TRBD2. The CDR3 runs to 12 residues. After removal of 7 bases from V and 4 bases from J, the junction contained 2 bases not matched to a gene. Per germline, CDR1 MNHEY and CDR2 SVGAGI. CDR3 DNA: TGTGCCAGCACGGGACTAGCTTACGAGCAGTACTTC. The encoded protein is CASTGLAYEQYF.

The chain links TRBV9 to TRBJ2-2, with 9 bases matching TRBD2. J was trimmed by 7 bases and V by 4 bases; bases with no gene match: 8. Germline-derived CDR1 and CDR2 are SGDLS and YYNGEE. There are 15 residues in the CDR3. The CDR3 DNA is TGTGCCAGCAGCACCGGGACTAGCCAGCTCGGGGAGCTGTTTTTT. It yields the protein CASSTGTSQLGELFF.

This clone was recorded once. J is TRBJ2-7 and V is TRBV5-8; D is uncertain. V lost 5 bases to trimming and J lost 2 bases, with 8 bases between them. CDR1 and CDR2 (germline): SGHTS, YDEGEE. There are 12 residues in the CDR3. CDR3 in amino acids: CASSPLTYEQYF. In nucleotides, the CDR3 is TGTGCCAGCAGTCCTCTTACCTACGAGCAGTACTTC.

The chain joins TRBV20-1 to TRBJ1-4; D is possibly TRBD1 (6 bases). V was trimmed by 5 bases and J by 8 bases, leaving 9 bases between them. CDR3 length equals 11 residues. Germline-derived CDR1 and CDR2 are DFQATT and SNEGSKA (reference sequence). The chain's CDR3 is CSAWTEEKLFF. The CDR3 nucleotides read TGCAGTGCTTGGACAGAAGAAAAACTGTTTTTT.

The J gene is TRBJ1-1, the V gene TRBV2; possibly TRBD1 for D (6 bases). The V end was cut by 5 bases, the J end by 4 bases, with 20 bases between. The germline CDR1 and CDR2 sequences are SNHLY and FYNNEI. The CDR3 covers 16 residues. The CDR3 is CASSSTGIDLGTEAFF. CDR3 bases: TGTGCCAGCAGTTCTACAGGGATAGACTTGGGCACTGAAGCTTTCTTT. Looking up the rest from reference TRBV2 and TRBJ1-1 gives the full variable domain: EPEVTQTPSHQVTQMGQEVILRCVPISNHLYFYWYRQILGQKVEFLVSFYNNEISEKSEIFDDQFSVERPDGSNFTLKIRSTKLEDSAMYFCASSSTGIDLGTEAFFGQGTRLTVV.

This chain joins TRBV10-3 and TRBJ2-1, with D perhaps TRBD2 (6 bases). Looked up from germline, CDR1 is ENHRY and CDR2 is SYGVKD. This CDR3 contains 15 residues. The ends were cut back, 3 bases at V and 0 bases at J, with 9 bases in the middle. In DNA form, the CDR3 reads TGTGCCATCAGTGATGCGGGGCCCTCCTACAATGAGCAGTTCTTC. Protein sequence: CAISDAGPSYNEQFF.

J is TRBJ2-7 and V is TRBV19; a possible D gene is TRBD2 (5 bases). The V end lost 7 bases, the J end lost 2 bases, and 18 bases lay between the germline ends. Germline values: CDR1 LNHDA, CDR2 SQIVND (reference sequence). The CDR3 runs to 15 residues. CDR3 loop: CASKARDPGPYEQYF. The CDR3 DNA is TGTGCCAGTAAGGCCCGGGATCCCGGGCCCTACGAGCAGTACTTC.

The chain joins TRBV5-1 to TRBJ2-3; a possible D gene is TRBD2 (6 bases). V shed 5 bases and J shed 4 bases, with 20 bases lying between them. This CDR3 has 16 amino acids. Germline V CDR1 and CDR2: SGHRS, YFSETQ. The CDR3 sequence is CASRSPGASVPDTQYF. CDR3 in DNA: TGCGCCAGCAGGTCCCCCGGGGCTAGCGTTCCAGATACGCAGTATTTT.

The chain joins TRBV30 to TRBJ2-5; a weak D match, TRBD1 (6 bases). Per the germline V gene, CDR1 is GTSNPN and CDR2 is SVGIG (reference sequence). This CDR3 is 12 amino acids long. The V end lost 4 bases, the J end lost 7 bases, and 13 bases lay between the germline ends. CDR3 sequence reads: CAWTTGSATQYF. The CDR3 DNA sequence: TGTGCCTGGACGACAGGCTCAGCGACCCAGTACTTC.

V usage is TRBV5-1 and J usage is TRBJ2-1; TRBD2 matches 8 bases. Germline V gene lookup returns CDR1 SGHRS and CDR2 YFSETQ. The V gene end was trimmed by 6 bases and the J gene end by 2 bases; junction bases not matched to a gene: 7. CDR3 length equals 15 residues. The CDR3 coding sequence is TGCGCCAGCACTTGGTCGGGACTAGCCTACAATGAGCAGTTCTTC. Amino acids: CASTWSGLAYNEQFF.

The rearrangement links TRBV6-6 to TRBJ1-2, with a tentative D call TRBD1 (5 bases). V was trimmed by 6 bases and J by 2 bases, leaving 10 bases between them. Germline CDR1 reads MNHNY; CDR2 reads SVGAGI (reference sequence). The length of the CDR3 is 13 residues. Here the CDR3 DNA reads TGTGCCAGCAGCCCCGGACAAAACTATGGCTACACCTTC. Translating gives CASSPGQNYGYTF.

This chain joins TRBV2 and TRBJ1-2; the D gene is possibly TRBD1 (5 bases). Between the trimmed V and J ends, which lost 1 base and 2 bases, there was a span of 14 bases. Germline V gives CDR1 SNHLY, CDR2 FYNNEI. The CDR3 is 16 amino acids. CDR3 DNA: TGTGCCAGCAGTGAAGAATCTCCGGACAAAAACTATGGCTACACCTTC. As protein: CASSEESPDKNYGYTF.

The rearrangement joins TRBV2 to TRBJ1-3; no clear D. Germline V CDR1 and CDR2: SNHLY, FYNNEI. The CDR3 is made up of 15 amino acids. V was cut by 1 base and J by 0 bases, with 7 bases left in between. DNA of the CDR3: TGTGCCAGCAGTGAAGGGGCACGCTCTGGAAACACCATATATTTT. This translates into CASSEGARSGNTIYF.

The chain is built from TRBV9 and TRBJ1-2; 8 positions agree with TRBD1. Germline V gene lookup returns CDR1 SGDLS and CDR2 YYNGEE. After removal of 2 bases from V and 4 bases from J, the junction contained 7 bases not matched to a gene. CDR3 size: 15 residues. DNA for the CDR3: TGTGCCAGCAGCGTCCAGGGGGCTACCTTCTATGGCTACACCTTC. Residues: CASSVQGATFYGYTF.

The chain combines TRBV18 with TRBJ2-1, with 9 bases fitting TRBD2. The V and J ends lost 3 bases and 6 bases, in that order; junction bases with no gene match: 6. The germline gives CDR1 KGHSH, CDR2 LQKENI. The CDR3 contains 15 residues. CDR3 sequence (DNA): TGTGCCAGCTCACCGGAGCGGGGGGTCCGCAATGAGCAGTTCTTC. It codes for CASSPERGVRNEQFF.

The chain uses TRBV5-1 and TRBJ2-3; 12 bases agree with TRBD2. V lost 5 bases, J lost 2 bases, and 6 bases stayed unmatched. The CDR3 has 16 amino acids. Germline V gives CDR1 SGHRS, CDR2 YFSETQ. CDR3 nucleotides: TGCGCCAGCAGTATTGGACTAGCGGGATACACAGATACGCAGTATTTT. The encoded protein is CASSIGLAGYTDTQYF.

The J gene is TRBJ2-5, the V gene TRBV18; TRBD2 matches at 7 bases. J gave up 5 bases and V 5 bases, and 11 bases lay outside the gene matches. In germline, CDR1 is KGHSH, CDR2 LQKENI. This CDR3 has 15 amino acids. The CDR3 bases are TGTGCCAGCTCATCACAACCTACAGCGGGGGAGACCCAGTACTTC. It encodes CASSSQPTAGETQYF.

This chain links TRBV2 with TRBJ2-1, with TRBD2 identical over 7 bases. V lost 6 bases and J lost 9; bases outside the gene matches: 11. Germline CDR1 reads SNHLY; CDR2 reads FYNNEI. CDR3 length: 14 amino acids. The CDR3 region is CASSGLVGGVEQFF. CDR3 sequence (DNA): TGTGCCAGCAGCGGACTAGTCGGTGGCGTTGAGCAGTTCTTC.

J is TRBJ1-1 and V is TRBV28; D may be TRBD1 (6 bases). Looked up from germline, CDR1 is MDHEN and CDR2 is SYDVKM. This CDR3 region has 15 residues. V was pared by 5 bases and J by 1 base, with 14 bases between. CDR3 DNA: TGTGCCAGCAGTAGCGGGGGGGCGGCGAACACTGAAGCTTTCTTT. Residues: CASSSGGAANTEAFF.

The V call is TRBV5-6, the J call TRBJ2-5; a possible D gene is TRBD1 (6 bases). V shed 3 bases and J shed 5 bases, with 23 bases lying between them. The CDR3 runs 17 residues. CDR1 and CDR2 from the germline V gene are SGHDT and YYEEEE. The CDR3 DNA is TGTGCCAGCAGCTCAGGCCACGCTACAGGGTCCGAGGAGACCCAGTACTTC. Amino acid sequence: CASSSGHATGSEETQYF.

In DNA form, the CDR3 reads TGCGCCAGCAGCCAAGATTACCAAGCGCAAGAGACCCAGTACTTC. This translates into CASSQDYQAQETQYF. The chain employs TRBV4-3 and TRBJ2-5; D remains ambiguous. Germline V gene lookup returns CDR1 LGHNA and CDR2 YSLEER. The CDR3 covers 15 residues. Deletions cut 0 bases from V and 2 bases from J, with 10 bases between.

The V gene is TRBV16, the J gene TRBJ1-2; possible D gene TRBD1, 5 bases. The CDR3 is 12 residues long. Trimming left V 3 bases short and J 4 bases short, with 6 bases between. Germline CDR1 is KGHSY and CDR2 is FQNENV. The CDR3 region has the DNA TGTGCCAGCAGCCAGGGGCCCTATGGCTACACCTTC. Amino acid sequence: CASSQGPYGYTF.

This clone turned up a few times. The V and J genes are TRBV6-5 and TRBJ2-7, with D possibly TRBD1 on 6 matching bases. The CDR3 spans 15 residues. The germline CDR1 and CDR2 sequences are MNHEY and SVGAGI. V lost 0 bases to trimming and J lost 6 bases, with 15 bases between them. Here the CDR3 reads CASSYSIVQGSEQYF. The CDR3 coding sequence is TGTGCCAGCAGTTACTCGATCGTACAGGGAAGCGAGCAGTACTTC.